This TCR beta chain comes out of a study of Graves' ophthalmopathy and Graves' hyperthyroidism. RNA transcripts were the source from which TCR beta CDR3 regions were amplified. HTBI primers were employed in first-round RT-PCR, then a second-round multiplex PCR followed. TCRdb re-analysed the multiplex PCR reads in MiXCR, keeping a single row per CDR3 protein. The sample contains just over 400,000 distinct CDR3 sequences, under 25% of which appear only once. Trimming stripped 7 bases from V and 8 bases from J, with 15 bases between. The CDR3 has 13 residues. The germline V gene encodes CDR1 SQVTM and CDR2 ANQGSEA. If no ophthalmopathy appeared within 18 months of follow-up, hyperthyroidism was termed stable. Clinical symptoms, serum thyroxine, TRAb, thyroid ultrasound and orbital computed tomography formed the basis of diagnosis. As the starting material, over 9.5 ml of fresh peripheral blood yielded the PBMCs.

This clonotype was detected many times. The material sequenced was peripheral blood. The chain couples TRBV29-1 to TRBJ1-6; no clear D gene. The sequence was obtained from a woman aged 18-30 years with stable Graves' hyperthyroidism. The CDR3 spells CSAQHAEDSPLHF. CDR3 nucleotide sequence: TGCAGCGCACAACACGCGGAGGATTCACCCCTCCACTTT.